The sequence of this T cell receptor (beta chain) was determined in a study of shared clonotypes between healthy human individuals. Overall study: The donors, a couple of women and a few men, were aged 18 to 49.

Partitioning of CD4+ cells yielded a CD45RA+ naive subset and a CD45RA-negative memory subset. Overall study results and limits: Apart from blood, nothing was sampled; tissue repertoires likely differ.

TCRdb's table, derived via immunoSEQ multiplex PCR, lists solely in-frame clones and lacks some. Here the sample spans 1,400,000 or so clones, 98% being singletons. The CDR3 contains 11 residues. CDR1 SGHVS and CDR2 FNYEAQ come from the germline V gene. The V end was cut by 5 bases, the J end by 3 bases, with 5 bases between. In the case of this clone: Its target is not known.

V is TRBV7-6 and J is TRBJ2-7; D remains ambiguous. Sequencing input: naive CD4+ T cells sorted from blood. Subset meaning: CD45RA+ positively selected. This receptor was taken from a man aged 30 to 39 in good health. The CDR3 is CASSRFYEQYF. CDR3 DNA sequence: TGTGCCAGCAGCAGGTTCTACGAGCAGTACTTC.